The 9 T cell receptor beta chains below all came from one sample that was sequenced in a study of spatial heterogeneity in lung cancer (dated by TCRdb to the late 2010s). What the study reported, not specific to this receptor: The number of expanded intratumoral alpha and beta TCRs correlated with the tumor nonsynonymous mutation count.

This sample's time point label indicates: sample taken at primary tumor resection. These receptors lack a known antigen. Receptor amplification or capture employed 5' RACE. For sequencing, a NextSeq 500 was employed. TCRdb trimmed the raw reads at Q25, called clones with MiXCR and kept productive beta chains. Each entry merges the rows of one CDR3 protein and shows their most common DNA and genes. For this sample there are about 10,000 distinct CDR3 sequences; about 12% appear just once. The ten top clones hold approximately 37% of the sample. This specimen was lung tumor tissue, taken at surgery. These receptors were collected from a male donor with early-stage non-small cell lung cancer.

This clonotype was seen repeatedly, ten times or more. The rearrangement links TRBV6-2 or TRBV6-3 to TRBJ1-1; no reliable D call. This CDR3 comprises 13 residues. Looked up from germline, CDR1 is MNHEY and CDR2 is SVGEGT. V lost 6 bases, J lost 1 base, and 9 bases lay in between. The CDR3 bases are TGTGCCAGCAGAGCCCGGCAGAACACTGAAGCTTTCTTT. It translates to CASRARQNTEAFF.

By proportion, this clonotype is medium-sized. This rearrangement joins TRBV28 to TRBJ1-1; TRBD1 aligns across 9 bases. V lost 6 bases and J lost 0; bases outside the gene matches: 11. Germline CDR1 reads MDHEN; CDR2 reads SYDVKM. The CDR3 spans 17 residues. The CDR3, as DNA: TGTGCCAGCAGCTCCGGGGACAGGGTTTTGCTGAACACTGAAGCTTTCTTT. This sequence encodes CASSSGDRVLLNTEAFF. Full variable domain (remainder filled in from reference TRBV28 and TRBJ1-1): DVKVTQSSRYLVKRTGEKVFLECVQDMDHENMFWYRQDPGLGLRLIYFSYDVKMKEKGDIPEGYSVSREKKERFSLILESASTNQTSMYLCASSSGDRVLLNTEAFFGQGTRLTVV.

By share, this clonotype ranks as medium-sized. V gene TRBV12-3 or TRBV12-4 combines with J gene TRBJ1-5; D is possibly TRBD1 (5 bases). This CDR3 has 16 residues. Trimming pared 8 bases from V and 2 bases from J, leaving 19 bases between. The DNA for the CDR3 is TGTGCCAGCTCTAGGGGTAGAAAGTCGGGCAATCAGCCCCAGCATTTT. Protein sequence: CASSRGRKSGNQPQHF.

The CDR3 DNA reads as TGTGCCAGCAGCTTCCTCGACAGCAAACTCGGCTACACCTTC. Protein product: CASSFLDSKLGYTF. This sequence joins TRBV7-2 and TRBJ1-2; maybe TRBD1 (5 bases). Deletions cut 3 bases from V and 8 bases from J, with 16 bases between. This CDR3 contains 14 residues. The germline V gene encodes CDR1 SGHTA and CDR2 FQGNSA.

This clonotype has at least ten counts. The chain couples TRBV18 to TRBJ2-3; no reliable D call. Germline V lookup: CDR1 KGHSH, CDR2 LQKENI. The ends were cut back, 6 bases at V and 2 bases at J, with 3 bases in the middle. CDR3 length: 11 residues. The CDR3 reads CASSSTDTQYF. The CDR3 DNA is TGTGCCAGCTCCTCCACAGATACGCAGTATTTT.

At least ten counts were recorded for this clonotype. The genes are TRBV13 and TRBJ1-1; 7 nucleotides align to TRBD1. With V trimmed by 5 bases and J by 0 bases, 6 bases remained unmatched. The length of the CDR3 is 15 residues. Germline lookup yields CDR1 PRHDT and CDR2 FYEKMQ (reference sequence). The DNA of the CDR3 is TGTGCCAGCAGCACAGAGACAGGGATGAACACTGAAGCTTTCTTT. This codes for CASSTETGMNTEAFF.

The chain uses TRBV11-2 and TRBJ2-3, with TRBD2 matching over 7 bases. V was clipped by 5 bases and J by 0 bases; unmatched bases: 14. Per germline, CDR1 SGHAT and CDR2 FQNNGV. The CDR3 consists of 18 residues. The chain's CDR3 is CASSTLSGGGGSTDTQYF. The DNA of the CDR3 is TGTGCCAGCAGCACACTATCCGGTGGGGGGGGAAGCACAGATACGCAGTATTTT.

This clonotype was seen only a few times. The chain joins TRBV7-2 to TRBJ2-1; TRBD2 matches at 8 bases. Germline V gene data show CDR1 as SGHTA and CDR2 as FQGNSA. This CDR3 is 15 amino acids long. V lost 7 bases to trimming and J lost 8 bases; unmatched junction nucleotides: 13. Here the CDR3 DNA reads TGTGCCAGCACCCCGGGGGGGCGGAGAGGCGATGAGCAGTTCTTC. It yields the protein CASTPGGRRGDEQFF.

This chain links TRBV12-3 or TRBV12-4 with TRBJ1-1; possible D gene TRBD1, 6 bases. Between the trimmed V and J ends, which lost 5 bases and 0 bases, there was a span of 13 bases. The CDR3 is 15 amino acids. The CDR3 reads CASSLQGQLNTEAFF. In nucleotides, the CDR3 is TGTGCCAGCAGTCTCCAGGGACAACTGAACACTGAAGCTTTCTTT.